These 27 T cell receptor beta chains were all obtained from the same sample, sequenced in a study of vaccination effects on CD4 cells after COVID-19. Subsequent to approximately 9 days of culture, CD4+ T cells were isolated. Participants were vaccinated with two doses of either the BNT162b2 or mRNA-1273 vaccine. Sequenced by immunoSEQ multiplex PCR; TCRdb stores in-frame clones only, minus some. The sample yields fewer than 40,000 clones, 70% to 75% seen once. Antigen specificity for these receptors is unknown. Material: CD4+ T cells from PBMCs cultured without peptide, obtained after COVID-19 vaccination. These receptors all come from a human donor who received a COVID-19 vaccine.

J is TRBJ1-2 and V is TRBV6-5; 7 nucleotides agree with TRBD1. With V trimmed by 5 bases and J by 2 bases, 5 bases remained unmatched. Germline values: CDR1 MNHEY, CDR2 SVGAGI. This CDR3 is 14 amino acids long. The CDR3 region is CASSRDSPNYGYTF. In nucleotides, the CDR3 is TGTGCCAGCAGTCGGGACAGCCCAAACTATGGCTACACCTTC.

V gene TRBV28 combines with J gene TRBJ1-5; TRBD1 is a possible D gene (5 bases). The V end was cut by 6 bases, the J end by 10 bases, with 22 bases between. Germline CDR1 MDHEN, CDR2 SYDVKM. The CDR3 length is 15 residues. The CDR3 bases are TGTGCCAGCAGCCTAAGACAGTCACGTCGGAATCCCCAGCATTTT. Translation: CASSLRQSRRNPQHF.

The chain is built from TRBV2 and TRBJ2-7; D not certain. CDR3 size: 15 residues. The V gene lost 3 bases and the J gene lost 0 bases, with 12 bases spanning the gap. CDR1 is SNHLY, CDR2 FYNNEI, per germline. The CDR3 region has the DNA TGTGCCAGCAGTGATGTTAGTAGGAGCTCCTACGAGCAGTACTTC. Protein sequence: CASSDVSRSSYEQYF.

The V call is TRBV9, the J call TRBJ1-4; D unresolved. The CDR3 totals 17 residues. Germline loops: CDR1 SGDLS, CDR2 YYNGEE. V was pared by 2 bases and J by 0 bases, with 14 bases between. DNA for the CDR3: TGTGCCAGCAGCGTCGGGGTCGGGAGGGCAACTAATGAAAAACTGTTTTTT. As protein: CASSVGVGRATNEKLFF.

The chain employs TRBV5-5 and TRBJ2-7; TRBD1 aligns across 9 bases. Germline V CDR1 and CDR2: SGHKS, YYEKEE (reference sequence). This CDR3 region has 15 residues. V dropped 1 base and J dropped 3; count of bases not matched to a gene: 5. CDR3 residues: CASSLLQGALYEQYF. CDR3 DNA: TGTGCCAGCAGCTTGCTACAGGGGGCTCTCTACGAGCAGTACTTC.

The chain combines TRBV6-5 with TRBJ1-4; D ambiguous. Germline CDR1 MNHEY, CDR2 SVGAGI. This CDR3 is 14 amino acids long. V lost 5 bases to trimming and J lost 0 bases, with 7 bases between them. CDR3 coding DNA: TGTGCCAGCAGTAAGGTTGCAACTAATGAAAAACTGTTTTTT. The encoded protein is CASSKVATNEKLFF.

A single count supports this clone. The same CDR3 is also encoded by other DNA sequences in this sample. V is TRBV5-1 and J is TRBJ1-1; D is ambiguous. The V and J ends lost 0 bases and 5 bases respectively, with 11 bases between them. This CDR3 contains 14 residues. Germline CDR1 and CDR2: SGHRS and YFSETQ. The CDR3 reads CASSLAAGGTEAFF. In nucleotides, the CDR3 is TGCGCCAGCAGCTTGGCCGCGGGCGGGACTGAAGCTTTCTTT.

This clone was counted once. The V gene is TRBV5-1, the J gene TRBJ2-1; TRBD2 aligns across 8 bases. From germline, CDR1 is SGHRS and CDR2 YFSETQ. The trim removed 3 bases at V and 0 bases at J, leaving 11 bases unmatched. CDR3 length: 18 residues. The CDR3 DNA reads TGCGCCAGCAGCTGGGGCGGGGCTAGCGGGCCCTCCTACAATGAGCAGTTCTTC. This translates into CASSWGGASGPSYNEQFF.

This clone was seen only once. V usage is TRBV7-3 and J usage is TRBJ2-2, with a possible D match to TRBD1 (6 bases). CDR1 and CDR2 (germline): SGHTA, FQGTGA. The CDR3 consists of 14 residues. The V end lost 5 bases, the J end lost 4 bases, and 11 bases lay between the germline ends. In DNA, the CDR3 is TGTGCCAGCAGCCCCCAACAGGGCACCGGGGAGCTGTTTTTT. Protein: CASSPQQGTGELFF.

J is TRBJ2-5 and V is TRBV10-3; no definite D call. The CDR3 is 15 amino acids. CDR1 ENHRY and CDR2 SYGVKD come from the germline V gene. The ends were cut back, 3 bases at V and 5 bases at J, with 16 bases in the middle. This CDR3 is CAISDSMTLRETQYF. The CDR3 coding sequence is TGTGCCATCAGTGACTCAATGACCCTCCGGGAGACCCAGTACTTC.

V is TRBV10-3 and J is TRBJ1-1; TRBD1 matches at 9 bases. The junction had 5 bases not matched to a gene; V was cut back by 2 bases and J by 4 bases. The germline V gene encodes CDR1 ENHRY and CDR2 SYGVKD. The CDR3 runs 15 residues. Here the CDR3 reads CAISENTGGGTEAFF. The CDR3 DNA follows: TGTGCCATCAGTGAGAATACAGGGGGCGGCACTGAAGCTTTCTTT.

The V gene is TRBV5-5, the J gene TRBJ1-5; perhaps TRBD1 as D (6 bases). CDR1 SGHKS and CDR2 YYEKEE come from the germline V gene (reference sequence). V lost 2 bases and J lost 3, with 12 bases in between. There are 15 residues in the CDR3. CDR3 sequence reads: CASSFQGTHNQPQHF. The CDR3 DNA sequence: TGTGCCAGCAGCTTTCAGGGGACCCACAATCAGCCCCAGCATTTT. Complete variable domain (other parts from reference TRBV5-5 and TRBJ1-5): DAGVTQSPTHLIKTRGQQVTLRCSPISGHKSVSWYQQVLGQGPQFIFQYYEKEERGRGNFPDRFSARQFPNYSSELNVNALLLGDSALYLCASSFQGTHNQPQHFGDGTRLSIL.

The chain is built from TRBV6-2 or TRBV6-3 and TRBJ2-1, with D tentatively TRBD1 or TRBD2 (6 bases each). The CDR3 is made up of 16 amino acids. Germline V CDR1 and CDR2: MNHEY, SVGEGT. V dropped 3 bases and J dropped 3 bases, with 15 bases sitting between them. As DNA, the CDR3 is TGTGCCAGCAGTTATCGGCCAGGGGACTTCTACAATGAGCAGTTCTTC. Translation: CASSYRPGDFYNEQFF.

There are a few counts of this clone. CDR3 region: CASSGGLRAFF. CDR3 sequence (DNA): TGTGCCAGCAGCGGAGGGTTGAGGGCTTTCTTT. This chain joins TRBV2 and TRBJ1-1; no reliable D call. Trimming shortened V by 6 bases and J by 11 bases, and 13 bases separated the two germline ends. Germline assignment: CDR1 SNHLY and CDR2 FYNNEI. The CDR3 is 11 residues long.

V gene TRBV6-6 combines with J gene TRBJ2-2; D ambiguous. CDR1 and CDR2 (germline): MNHNY, SVGAGI (reference sequence). The CDR3 loop spans 14 amino acids. Trimming pared 7 bases from V and 0 bases from J, leaving 9 bases between. The CDR3 region is CASKDGANTGELFF. In DNA form, the CDR3 reads TGTGCCAGCAAGGACGGAGCGAACACCGGGGAGCTGTTTTTT.

V is TRBV4-2 and J is TRBJ1-5, with 9 bases that match TRBD1. V lost 1 base and J lost 2; bases outside the gene matches: 0. The CDR3 length is 15 residues. The germline V gene encodes CDR1 LGHNA and CDR2 YNFKEQ. The CDR3 loop reads CASSQGTGGNQPQHF. The CDR3 DNA reads as TGTGCCAGCAGCCAAGGGACAGGGGGCAATCAGCCCCAGCATTTT.

The V and J genes are TRBV5-6 and TRBJ2-1; 7 bases line up with TRBD1. Germline CDR1 is SGHDT and CDR2 is YYEEEE. CDR3 size: 15 residues. The J segment lost 9 bases and the V segment lost 2 bases, leaving 11 bases of the junction unmatched. The CDR3 DNA sequence: TGTGCCAGCAGCTTTAAGGGGGCGGTTTCGGGTGAGCAGTTCTTC. Its translation: CASSFKGAVSGEQFF.

J is TRBJ1-5 and V is TRBV6-5, with 7 bases identical to TRBD1. V lost 6 bases to trimming and J lost 3 bases; unmatched junction nucleotides: 5. CDR1 and CDR2 (germline): MNHEY, SVGAGI. The CDR3 extends over 14 amino acids. The DNA for the CDR3 is TGTGCCAGCAGCCAAGACAGGGACAATCAGCCCCAGCATTTT. It translates to CASSQDRDNQPQHF.

The chain is built from TRBV11-3 and TRBJ2-1, with 8 bases aligning to TRBD2. V shed 5 bases, J shed 4 bases, and the junction held 10 bases outside the gene matches. CDR3 length: 16 residues. Germline CDR1 is SGHNT and CDR2 is YENEEA. CDR3 nucleotides: TGTGCCAGCAGCCTTAGCGGGGAAGACTATTACAATGAGCAGTTCTTC. Amino acid sequence: CASSLSGEDYYNEQFF. The full variable domain, rest sourced from reference TRBV11-3 and TRBJ2-1, is EAGVVQSPRYKIIEKKQPVAFWCNPISGHNTLYWYLQNLGQGPELLIRYENEEAVDDSQLPKDRFSAERLKGVDSTLKIQPAELGDSAVYLCASSLSGEDYYNEQFFGPGTRLTVL.

The chain uses TRBV5-1 and TRBJ1-1; possibly TRBD1 for D (5 bases). There are 14 residues in the CDR3. Trimming shortened V by 2 bases and J by 6 bases, and 14 bases separated the two germline ends. Germline V gene lookup returns CDR1 SGHRS and CDR2 YFSETQ. The CDR3, as DNA: TGCGCCAGCAGCTTTGCCGGAATAGGGGCTGAAGCTTTCTTT. It specifies CASSFAGIGAEAFF.

DNA of the CDR3: TGTGCCAGCAGCTCCACCGGGACGGATTACTATGGCTACACCTTC. It translates to CASSSTGTDYYGYTF. The rearrangement links TRBV7-9 to TRBJ1-2; perhaps TRBD1 as D (5 bases). The length of the CDR3 is 15 residues. The V gene's germline CDR1 is SEHNR and CDR2 FQNEAQ (reference sequence). V lost 4 bases, J lost 3 bases, and 15 bases lay in between.

This chain uses TRBV6-5 with TRBJ1-1; TRBD1 is a possible D gene (6 bases). This CDR3 contains 14 residues. The V and J ends lost 5 bases and 5 bases respectively, with 15 bases between them. The V gene's germline CDR1 is MNHEY and CDR2 SVGAGI. CDR3 sequence reads: CASSRLGGRTEAFF. The CDR3 DNA sequence: TGTGCCAGCAGTCGCCTAGGGGGTAGGACTGAAGCTTTCTTT.

V usage is TRBV7-3 and J usage is TRBJ2-3; 8 positions match TRBD2. Germline values: CDR1 SGHTA, CDR2 FQGTGA. CDR3 size: 18 residues. J was trimmed by 3 bases and V by 1 base; bases with no gene match: 12. The CDR3 is CASSLRAAGGGTTDTQYF. The CDR3 nucleotides are TGTGCCAGCAGCTTAAGGGCCGCTGGCGGGGGGACTACAGATACGCAGTATTTT. The entire variable domain, with the rest obtained from reference TRBV7-3 and TRBJ2-3, is as follows: GAGVSQTPSNKVTEKGKYVELRCDPISGHTALYWYRQSLGQGPEFLIYFQGTGAADDSGLPNDRFFAVRPEGSVSTLKIQRTERGDSAVYLCASSLRAAGGGTTDTQYFGPGTRLTVL.

This clone was counted a few times. The chain couples TRBV9 to TRBJ1-2; D is ambiguous. Germline V gene sequence: CDR1 SGDLS, CDR2 YYNGEE. Trimming took off 4 bases at V and 3 bases at J, with 10 bases between the two ends. The CDR3 has 13 amino acids. The CDR3 loop reads CASSRASYYGYTF. The CDR3 region has the DNA TGTGCCAGCAGCCGGGCCAGCTACTATGGCTACACCTTC. Together with reference TRBV9 and TRBJ1-2, the CDR3 gives the full variable domain: DSGVTQTPKHLITATGQRVTLRCSPRSGDLSVYWYQQSLDQGLQFLIQYYNGEERAKGNILERFSAQQFPDLHSELNLSSLELGDSALYFCASSRASYYGYTFGSGTRLTVV.

This clone was counted a single time. This chain uses TRBV15 with TRBJ2-7; no clear D. The germline V gene has CDR1 LNHNV and CDR2 YYDKDF (reference sequence). CDR3 length: 15 residues. The V and J ends lost 0 bases and 2 bases respectively, with 11 bases between them. CDR3 in DNA: TGTGCCACCAGCAGAGATATAACGGAGACCTACGAGCAGTACTTC. It is translated as CATSRDITETYEQYF.

The rearrangement uses TRBV4-2 and TRBJ2-2; 8 positions agree with TRBD1. The V gene's germline CDR1 is LGHNA and CDR2 YNFKEQ. The CDR3 is 17 residues long. V shed 0 bases and J 6 bases; nucleotides not matched to a gene: 9. This CDR3 is CASSQEGGRGRAGELFF. CDR3 DNA sequence: TGTGCCAGCAGCCAAGAGGGTGGCAGGGGGCGAGCCGGGGAGCTGTTTTTT.

This clone was seen a single time. The V and J genes are TRBV30 and TRBJ1-4; 10 nucleotides align to TRBD1. V lost 3 bases and J lost 5; bases outside the gene matches: 6. This CDR3 has 15 amino acids. Germline CDR1 reads GTSNPN; CDR2 reads SVGIG (reference sequence). The CDR3 protein is CAWRAGTGDNEKLFF. The CDR3 DNA reads TGTGCCTGGAGGGCCGGGACAGGGGACAATGAAAAACTGTTTTTT.